These 24 T cell receptor beta chains came from one sample sequenced in a study of shared clonotypes between healthy human individuals. Generated by immunoSEQ multiplex PCR, the TCRdb table keeps only in-frame clones and is missing some. The sample has about 1.5 million clones, roughly 98% seen once. Sequencing was carried out using naive CD4+ T cells sorted from blood. Subset described: CD45RA+ positively selected. The receptors originated from a man aged 30 to 45 in good health.

This sequence joins TRBV9 and TRBJ2-5; D is unresolved. Trimming stripped 0 bases from V and 5 bases from J, with 11 bases between. The CDR3 has 14 residues. Germline V gene data show CDR1 as SGDLS and CDR2 as YYNGEE. The CDR3 sequence is CASSVGLVRETQYF. DNA of the CDR3: TGTGCCAGCAGCGTAGGGTTAGTCAGGGAGACCCAGTACTTC.

V gene TRBV6-6 combines with J gene TRBJ2-5, with TRBD2 matching 7 bases. The CDR3 extends over 14 amino acids. In germline, CDR1 is MNHNY, CDR2 SVGAGI (reference sequence). V lost 2 bases and J lost 2; bases outside the gene matches: 2. As DNA, the CDR3 is TGTGCCAGCAGTTACACCGGGGGGCAAGAGACCCAGTACTTC. Residues: CASSYTGGQETQYF.

The chain links TRBV29-1 to TRBJ2-7, with D tentatively TRBD1 (6 bases). Looked up from germline, CDR1 is SQVTM and CDR2 is ANQGSEA. CDR3 length equals 11 residues. V was trimmed by 5 bases and J by 5 bases, leaving 10 bases between them. The CDR3 DNA is TGCAGCGTTACAGGGTCGGACGAGCAGTACTTC. Translating it yields CSVTGSDEQYF.

The V call is TRBV5-6, the J call TRBJ2-1; the match to TRBD2 covers 16 bases. Germline lookup yields CDR1 SGHDT and CDR2 YYEEEE. There are 16 residues in the CDR3. J was trimmed by 9 bases and V by 10 bases; bases with no gene match: 13. CDR3 in amino acids: CACGTSGRASIGEQFF. Here the CDR3 DNA reads TGTGCCTGCGGGACTAGCGGGAGGGCGTCTATCGGTGAGCAGTTCTTC.

V and J are TRBV18 and TRBJ2-7; D tentatively reads TRBD1 or TRBD2 (5 bases each). Germline V CDR1 and CDR2: KGHSH, LQKENI. V was cut by 8 bases and J by 1 base, with 15 bases left in between. The CDR3 loop spans 14 amino acids. The chain's CDR3 is CASGPGTGSYEQYF. The DNA of the CDR3 is TGTGCCAGCGGACCCGGGACGGGTTCCTACGAGCAGTACTTC.

This chain links TRBV7-2 with TRBJ2-7; 11 nucleotides line up with TRBD2. The trim removed 5 bases at V and 7 bases at J, leaving 13 bases unmatched. In germline, CDR1 is SGHTA, CDR2 FQGNSA. This CDR3 is built from 16 residues. The CDR3 sequence: CASSRNLAGGPREQYF. CDR3 bases: TGTGCCAGCAGCCGTAATTTAGCGGGAGGGCCCAGGGAGCAGTACTTC.

The rearrangement joins TRBV2 to TRBJ2-1; 7 bases agree with TRBD1. Germline loops: CDR1 SNHLY, CDR2 FYNNEI. The CDR3 consists of 14 residues. Trimming took 10 bases from V and 3 from J; bases not matched to a gene: 9. Here the CDR3 DNA reads TGTGCCACCTACCGGGACAGAGTCTACAATGAGCAGTTCTTC. Translated, it gives CATYRDRVYNEQFF.

The chain carries TRBV5-1 and TRBJ2-2; 9 positions agree with TRBD2. This CDR3 spans 18 amino acids. The ends lost 1 base at V and 0 bases at J; junction bases unmatched: 7. Germline V CDR1 and CDR2: SGHRS, YFSETQ. DNA for the CDR3: TGCGCCAGCAGCTTGACCGGACTAGCGCCCGCGAACACCGGGGAGCTGTTTTTT. This encodes CASSLTGLAPANTGELFF.

Points on this clone: Within the sample, other DNA sequences also encode this same CDR3. This chain connects TRBV5-1 to TRBJ2-5; D may be TRBD1 (5 bases). Germline V lookup: CDR1 SGHRS, CDR2 YFSETQ. This CDR3 contains 13 residues. V gave up 6 bases and J gave up 2 bases, with 11 bases separating them. CDR3 sequence (DNA): TGCGCCAGCAACCCCGCAGGGCAAGAGACCCAGTACTTC. This translates into CASNPAGQETQYF. The full variable domain, completed using reference TRBV5-1 and TRBJ2-5, is KAGVTQTPRYLIKTRGQQVTLSCSPISGHRSVSWYQQTPGQGLQFLFEYFSETQRNKGNFPGRFSGRQFSNSRSEMNVSTLELGDSALYLCASNPAGQETQYFGPGTRLLVL.

This sequence joins TRBV28 and TRBJ1-5; possibly TRBD1 for D (5 bases). Germline V lookup: CDR1 MDHEN, CDR2 SYDVKM. Trimming left V 10 bases short and J 5 bases short, with 18 bases between. The CDR3 totals 14 residues. The CDR3 DNA is TGTGCCACCCTCGGCGCAGGGTATCATCAGCCCCAGCATTTT. Its translation: CATLGAGYHQPQHF.

The CDR3 reads CASSPNAQPDEKLFF. The CDR3 DNA reads TGTGCCAGCTCACCCAACGCGCAACCGGACGAAAAACTGTTTTTT. The rearrangement uses TRBV18 and TRBJ1-4; no clear D gene. The V gene's germline CDR1 is KGHSH and CDR2 LQKENI. Trimming stripped 3 bases from V and 8 bases from J, with 16 bases between. This CDR3 is built from 15 residues.

A note on this clone: Other DNA variants within this sample encode the same CDR3. The CDR3 DNA reads as TGTGCCAGCAGCCTTGGGGCGGGAGGATACAATGAGCAGTTCTTC. Its protein is CASSLGAGGYNEQFF. This chain joins TRBV7-9 and TRBJ2-1; 8 bases are a match to TRBD2. This CDR3 comprises 15 residues. Germline-derived CDR1 and CDR2 are SEHNR and FQNEAQ (reference sequence). The J segment lost 4 bases and the V segment lost 5 bases, leaving 7 bases of the junction unmatched.

This rearrangement joins TRBV6-6 to TRBJ1-5; D is perhaps TRBD1 (6 bases). The CDR3 consists of 15 residues. Germline V gene data show CDR1 as MNHNY and CDR2 as SVGAGI (reference sequence). V gave up 5 bases and J gave up 2 bases, with 13 bases separating them. CDR3 nucleotides: TGTGCCAGCAGTGCGTTAGGGGGGCGCAATCAGCCCCAGCATTTT. Translated: CASSALGGRNQPQHF.

The chain carries TRBV5-8 and TRBJ1-1, with D hard to call. Looked up from germline, CDR1 is SGHTS and CDR2 is YDEGEE. CDR3 size: 13 residues. Trimming removed 1 base from V and 7 bases from J, with 11 bases in between. CDR3: CASSLLRAGEAFF. CDR3 nucleotides: TGTGCCAGCAGCTTGCTGAGGGCGGGTGAAGCTTTCTTT. The complete variable domain, with remaining parts taken from reference TRBV5-8 and TRBJ1-1, reads EAGVTQSPTHLIKTRGQQATLRCSPISGHTSVYWYQQALGLGLQFLLWYDEGEERNRGNFPPRFSGRQFPNYSSELNVNALELEDSALYLCASSLLRAGEAFFGQGTRLTVV.

This clone has just one count. The gene calls are TRBV5-1 and TRBJ2-1, with D possibly TRBD1 on 5 matching bases. This CDR3 comprises 15 residues. The ends were cut back, 5 bases at V and 2 bases at J, with 14 bases in the middle. The germline gives CDR1 SGHRS, CDR2 YFSETQ. DNA of the CDR3: TGCGCCAGCAGTATGGAAGGGGTCCCCTACAATGAGCAGTTCTTC. This sequence encodes CASSMEGVPYNEQFF.

This chain joins TRBV21-1 and TRBJ2-1; the table's D call TRBD1 went unverified against the DNA. TRBV21-1 is noted as a pseudogene. The CDR3 loop spans 15 amino acids. The CDR3 protein is CASSKVSRASNEQFF. The CDR3 bases are TGTGCCAGCAGCAAAGTTTCCAGGGCCAGCAATGAGCAGTTCTTC.

This chain connects TRBV6-1 to TRBJ2-2; D might be TRBD2 (5 bases). The CDR3 is made up of 15 amino acids. In germline, CDR1 is MNHNS, CDR2 SASEGT. The ends were cut back, 6 bases at V and 2 bases at J, with 13 bases in the middle. The CDR3 bases are TGTGCCAGCAGCAGATTGACGGGAAACACCGGGGAGCTGTTTTTT. Amino acids: CASSRLTGNTGELFF.

V is TRBV7-2 and J is TRBJ2-1; 13 nucleotides line up with TRBD2. Germline CDR1 reads SGHTA; CDR2 reads FQGNSA. This CDR3 region has 15 residues. The V segment lost 4 bases and the J segment 9 bases; nucleotides outside the gene matches: 6. The CDR3 sequence: CASSSRTSGRSEQFF. In nucleotides, the CDR3 is TGTGCCAGCAGCTCACGGACTAGCGGGAGATCTGAGCAGTTCTTC. Filled out from reference TRBV7-2 and TRBJ2-1, the complete variable domain reads GAGVSQSPSNKVTEKGKDVELRCDPISGHTALYWYRQSLGQGLEFLIYFQGNSAPDKSGLPSDRFSAERTGGSVSTLTIQRTQQEDSAVYLCASSSRTSGRSEQFFGPGTRLTVL.

The chain links TRBV10-2 to TRBJ2-1; D not resolved. V lost 8 bases to trimming and J lost 3 bases, with 8 bases between them. The CDR3 is 12 residues long. Germline V gives CDR1 WSHSY, CDR2 SAAADI. CDR3 sequence reads: CASGKVYNEQFF. CDR3 coding DNA: TGCGCCAGCGGGAAGGTCTACAATGAGCAGTTCTTC.

The chain carries TRBV18 and TRBJ2-3, with D hard to call. In germline, CDR1 is KGHSH, CDR2 LQKENI. Trimming left V 8 bases short and J 0 bases short, with 18 bases between. CDR3 size: 16 residues. CDR3 loop: CASTKVANPSTDTQYF. DNA of the CDR3: TGTGCCAGCACTAAGGTGGCAAACCCTAGCACAGATACGCAGTATTTT.

CDR3 coding DNA: TGTGCCAGCAGTATTGGACCACATGGCTACACCTTC. Amino acids: CASSIGPHGYTF. The J gene is TRBJ1-2, the V gene TRBV2, with D uncertain. This CDR3 is built from 12 residues. From germline, CDR1 is SNHLY and CDR2 FYNNEI. V was pared by 5 bases and J by 6 bases, with 10 bases between.

The V gene is TRBV11-2, the J gene TRBJ2-7; a possible D gene is TRBD2 (6 bases). Trimming pared 3 bases from V and 5 bases from J, leaving 20 bases between. Germline assignment: CDR1 SGHAT and CDR2 FQNNGV. The CDR3 has 16 amino acids. In nucleotides, the CDR3 is TGTGCCAGCAGCTTTGGGCTCGCCGGGGGTTCCCACGAGCAGTACTTC. Its protein product is CASSFGLAGGSHEQYF.

CDR3 residues: CASSKRQGTDTQYF. CDR3 in DNA: TGTGCCAGTAGCAAAAGGCAGGGCACAGATACGCAGTATTTT. This rearrangement joins TRBV19 to TRBJ2-3; unclear D gene. Germline CDR1 reads LNHDA; CDR2 reads SQIVND (reference sequence). The V gene lost 6 bases and the J gene lost 1 base, with 11 bases spanning the gap. The CDR3 has 14 amino acids.

The CDR3 DNA follows: TGTGCCATCAGTGAGAATCCGGGACAGGGGAACGAGCAGTACTTC. Its translation is CAISENPGQGNEQYF. The chain couples TRBV10-3 to TRBJ2-7; 10 bases are a match to TRBD1. The V gene end was trimmed by 2 bases and the J gene end by 5 bases; junction bases not matched to a gene: 6. Germline V gene data show CDR1 as ENHRY and CDR2 as SYGVKD. This CDR3 contains 15 residues.